This T cell receptor beta chain emerged from a study of early T cells in non-severe SARS-CoV-2 infection. At the level of the study: Chains were not paired, and sequencing was done on bulk RNA from unsorted whole blood.

TCRdb re-derived calls from the 5' RACE reads in MiXCR, one entry per CDR3 protein. The repertoire has some 50,000 distinct CDR3 sequences, around 9% of them found once; the top ten carry about 20%. V lost 4 bases, J lost 11 bases, and 16 bases lay in between. The CDR3 has 13 residues. The germline gives CDR1 SEHNR, CDR2 FQNEAQ (reference sequence). In this sample, this clonotype turned up many times. Antigen unknown. General study results and limits: The study's VDJdb matching favored anti-spike CD8 responses and missed private and CD4 specificities.

This sequence joins TRBV7-9 and TRBJ2-3, with unresolved D. Sequencing was carried out using whole blood. The sequence was collected from an adult who was a healthcare worker with PCR-confirmed SARS-CoV-2 infection or an uninfected control (not recorded which). CDR3 nucleotides: TGTGCCAGCAGCTCGCCCCAGAGATTACGGCAGTATTTT. This codes for CASSSPQRLRQYF. The variable domain in full, with the rest retrieved from reference TRBV7-9 and TRBJ2-3, is DTGVSQNPRHKITKRGQNVTFRCDPISEHNRLYWYRQTLGQGPEFLTYFQNEAQLEKSRLLSDRFSAERPKGSFSTLEIQRTEQGDSAMYLCASSSPQRLRQYFGPGTRLTVL.